This T cell receptor (beta chain) was found in a study of blood T cell repertoires in COVID-19. Study-level background: Italy, Spain and the United States were the sources of the convalescent and acute COVID-19 samples. PBMCs, B-cell-depleted T cells, or T cells were the source of the cDNA or gDNA that made up the material.

Per germline, CDR1 MNHEY and CDR2 SVGEGT. The CDR3 runs 16 residues. The V end lost 0 bases, the J end lost 4 bases, and 12 bases lay between the germline ends. Under the authors' procedure: Reference gene primer amplification gave estimated nucleated cell counts. Clones were read by immunoSEQ multiplex PCR, and TCRdb kept only the in-frame ones, dropping some. The V and J calls and clone size are taken from that table; D and trimming were inferred from the DNA. Seen here are 100,000 to 120,000 clones, roughly 80% observed once, and the top ten hold just under 20%. A few counts support this clone. The sample taken for sequencing was peripheral blood. The sequence came from a woman in her seventies with acute or convalescent COVID-19. V is TRBV6-2 or TRBV6-3 and J is TRBJ1-4; no definite D call. CDR3 region: CASSYSVGGFNEKLFF. The CDR3 DNA reads TGTGCCAGCAGTTACTCGGTCGGCGGATTTAATGAAAAACTGTTTTTT.